This paragraph covers one T cell receptor (beta chain) sequence. The data originate from a study of beta chain features in type 1 diabetes. On the study more broadly: Age and gender were similar between patients and healthy donors, as were cell yields.

This CDR3 spans 12 amino acids. The V end lost 0 bases, the J end lost 4 bases, and 3 bases lay between the germline ends. Germline lookup yields CDR1 SGHRS and CDR2 YFSETQ. Blood was collected once per donor into heparin, averaging about 120 mL. Sequencing targeted expressed TCRB transcripts, as all isolated RNA had been reverse transcribed. Sequenced by immunoSEQ multiplex PCR; TCRdb stores in-frame clones only, minus some. The sample includes under 300,000 clones, 25% to 30% of them seen just once. Material for sequencing was central memory CD4+ T cells from blood. The rearrangement joins TRBV5-1 to TRBJ2-3; D uncertain. This TCR derives from a man in his thirties or forties in good health. The DNA for the CDR3 is TGCGCCAGCAGCTTGGGATCAGATACGCAGTATTTT. Its translation is CASSLGSDTQYF.